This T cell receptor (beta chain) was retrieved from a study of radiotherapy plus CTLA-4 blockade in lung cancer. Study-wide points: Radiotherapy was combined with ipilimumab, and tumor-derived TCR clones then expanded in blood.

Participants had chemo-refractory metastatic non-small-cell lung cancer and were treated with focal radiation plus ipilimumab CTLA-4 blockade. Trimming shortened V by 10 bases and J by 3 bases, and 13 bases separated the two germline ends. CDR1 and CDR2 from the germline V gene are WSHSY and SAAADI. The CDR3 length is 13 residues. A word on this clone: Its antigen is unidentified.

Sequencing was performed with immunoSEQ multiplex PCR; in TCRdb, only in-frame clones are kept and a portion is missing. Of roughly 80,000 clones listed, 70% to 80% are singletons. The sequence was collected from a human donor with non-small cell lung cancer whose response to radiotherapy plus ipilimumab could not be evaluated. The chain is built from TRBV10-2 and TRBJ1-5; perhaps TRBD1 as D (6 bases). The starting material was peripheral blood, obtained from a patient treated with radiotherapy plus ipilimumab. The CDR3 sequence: CATSGQFNQPQHF. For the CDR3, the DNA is TGCGCCACCTCTGGACAGTTCAATCAGCCCCAGCATTTT.